The entry below gives a single TCR beta chain sequence along with its context. RNA transcripts gave rise to amplified TCR beta CDR3 regions. The study used the HTBI primer set for a first-round RT-PCR of the TCR CDR3. TCRdb reprocessed the multiplex PCR reads with MiXCR, giving one entry per CDR3 protein. Of 660,000 or so distinct CDR3 sequences detected, 40% to 55% appear once; the ten largest clones hold more than 7%. This entry belongs to a study of T cells in Graves' hyperthyroidism and ophthalmopathy. Germline values: CDR1 SQVTM, CDR2 ANQGSEA. V lost 2 bases to trimming and J lost 3 bases, with 10 bases between them. This CDR3 is built from 14 residues.

The receptor was derived from an adult man with Graves' disease, either hyperthyroidism or ophthalmopathy (not recorded which). The gene calls are TRBV29-1 and TRBJ1-4, with TRBD1 as a possible D gene (6 bases). What was sequenced was peripheral blood or thyroid tissue (not recorded which). CDR3 coding DNA: TGCAGCGTTGAATCAGGGGTGGCTAATGAAAAACTGTTTTTT. Its protein product is CSVESGVANEKLFF.